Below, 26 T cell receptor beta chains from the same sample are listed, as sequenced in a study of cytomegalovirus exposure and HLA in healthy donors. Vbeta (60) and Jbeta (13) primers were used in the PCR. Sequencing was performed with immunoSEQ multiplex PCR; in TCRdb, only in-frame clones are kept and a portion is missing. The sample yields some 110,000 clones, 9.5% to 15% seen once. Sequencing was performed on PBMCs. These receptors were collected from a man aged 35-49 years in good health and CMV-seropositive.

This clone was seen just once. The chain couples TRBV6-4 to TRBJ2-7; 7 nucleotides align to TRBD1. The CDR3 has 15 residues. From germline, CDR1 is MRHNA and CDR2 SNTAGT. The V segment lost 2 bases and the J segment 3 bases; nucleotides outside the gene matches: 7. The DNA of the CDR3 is TGTGCCAGCAGTGACCTTTCCCAGGGGGACTACGAGCAGTACTTC. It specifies CASSDLSQGDYEQYF.

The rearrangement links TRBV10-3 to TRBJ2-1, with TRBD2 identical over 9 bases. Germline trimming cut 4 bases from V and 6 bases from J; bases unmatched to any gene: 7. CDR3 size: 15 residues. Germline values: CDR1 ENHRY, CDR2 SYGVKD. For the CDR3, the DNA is TGTGCCATCAGTGTCGAAGCGGGAGGATCCAATGAGCAGTTCTTC. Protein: CAISVEAGGSNEQFF.

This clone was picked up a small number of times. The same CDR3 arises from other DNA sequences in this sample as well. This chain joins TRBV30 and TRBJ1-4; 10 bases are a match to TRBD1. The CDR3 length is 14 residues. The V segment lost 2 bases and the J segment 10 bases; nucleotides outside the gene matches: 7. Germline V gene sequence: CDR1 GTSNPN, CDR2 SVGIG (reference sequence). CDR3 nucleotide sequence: TGTGCCTGGAGTTTGGACAGGGGGGCTGGAAAACTGTTTTTT. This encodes CAWSLDRGAGKLFF.

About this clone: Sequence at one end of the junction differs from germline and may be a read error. The CDR3 here is CRVVRGYTEAFF. DNA of the CDR3: TGCAGAGTTGTTAGGGGTTACACTGAAGCTTTCTTT. The chain combines TRBV29-1 with TRBJ1-1; TRBD1 might be the D (5 bases). Germline V lookup: CDR1 SQVTM, CDR2 ANQGSEA. There are 12 residues in the CDR3. The full variable domain, in which reference TRBV29-1 and TRBJ1-1 provide the parts outside the CDR3, is SAVISQKPSRDICQRGTSLTIQCQVDSQVTMMFWYRQQPGQSLTLIATANQGSEATYESGFVIDKFPISRPNLTFSTLTVSNMSPEDSSIYLCRVVRGYTEAFFGQGTRLTVV.

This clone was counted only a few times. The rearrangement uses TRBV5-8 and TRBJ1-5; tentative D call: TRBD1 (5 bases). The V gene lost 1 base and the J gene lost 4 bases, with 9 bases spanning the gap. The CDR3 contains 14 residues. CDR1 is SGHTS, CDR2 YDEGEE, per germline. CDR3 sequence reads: CASSLYRSNQPQHF. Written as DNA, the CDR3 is TGTGCCAGCAGCTTGTACAGGTCAAATCAGCCCCAGCATTTT.

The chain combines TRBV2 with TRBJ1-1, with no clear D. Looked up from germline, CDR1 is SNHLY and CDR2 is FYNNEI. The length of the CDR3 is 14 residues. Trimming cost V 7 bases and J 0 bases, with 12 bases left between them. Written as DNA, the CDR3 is TGTGCCAGCAAATTGGAGGGCCTGAACACTGAAGCTTTCTTT. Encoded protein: CASKLEGLNTEAFF.

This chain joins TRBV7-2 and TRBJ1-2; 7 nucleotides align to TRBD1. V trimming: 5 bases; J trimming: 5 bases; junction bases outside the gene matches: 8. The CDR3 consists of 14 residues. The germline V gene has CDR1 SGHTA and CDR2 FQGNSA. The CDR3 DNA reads TGTGCCAGCAGCGGCTCTGACAGGGTTTATGGCTACACCTTC. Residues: CASSGSDRVYGYTF.

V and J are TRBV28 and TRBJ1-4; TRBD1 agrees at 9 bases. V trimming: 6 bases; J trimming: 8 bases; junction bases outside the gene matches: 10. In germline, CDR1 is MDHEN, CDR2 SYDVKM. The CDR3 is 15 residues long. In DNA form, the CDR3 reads TGTGCCAGCAGGGGGCAGGGACAGGGCTACGAAAAACTGTTTTTT. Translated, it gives CASRGQGQGYEKLFF. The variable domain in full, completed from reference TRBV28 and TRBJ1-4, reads DVKVTQSSRYLVKRTGEKVFLECVQDMDHENMFWYRQDPGLGLRLIYFSYDVKMKEKGDIPEGYSVSREKKERFSLILESASTNQTSMYLCASRGQGQGYEKLFFGSGTQLSVL.

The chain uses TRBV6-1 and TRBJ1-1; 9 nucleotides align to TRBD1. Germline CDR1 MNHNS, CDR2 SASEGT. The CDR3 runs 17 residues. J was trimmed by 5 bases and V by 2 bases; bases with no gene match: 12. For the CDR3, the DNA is TGTGCCAGCAGTGAAAGGGGACAGGGTTGGATGGGGACTGAAGCTTTCTTT. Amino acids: CASSERGQGWMGTEAFF.

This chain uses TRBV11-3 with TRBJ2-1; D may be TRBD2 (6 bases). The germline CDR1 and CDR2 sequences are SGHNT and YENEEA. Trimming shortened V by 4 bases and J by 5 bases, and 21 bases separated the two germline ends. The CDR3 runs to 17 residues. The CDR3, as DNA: TGTGCCAGCAGCTCTAGCGAGGGAATCGTAGCCCACAATGAGCAGTTCTTC. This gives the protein CASSSSEGIVAHNEQFF.

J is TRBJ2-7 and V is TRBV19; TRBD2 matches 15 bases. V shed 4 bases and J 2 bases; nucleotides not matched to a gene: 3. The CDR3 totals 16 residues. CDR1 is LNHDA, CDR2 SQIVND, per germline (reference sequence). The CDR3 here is CASSRGTSGRPYEQYF. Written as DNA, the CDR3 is TGTGCCAGTAGTAGAGGGACTAGCGGGAGGCCCTACGAGCAGTACTTC.

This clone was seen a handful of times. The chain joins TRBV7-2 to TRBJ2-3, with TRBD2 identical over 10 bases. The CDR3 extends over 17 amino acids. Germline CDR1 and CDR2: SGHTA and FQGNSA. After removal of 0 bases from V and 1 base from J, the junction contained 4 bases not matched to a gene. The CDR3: CASSLAASGGRTDTQYF. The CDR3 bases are TGTGCCAGCAGCTTAGCAGCTAGCGGGGGCCGCACAGATACGCAGTATTTT. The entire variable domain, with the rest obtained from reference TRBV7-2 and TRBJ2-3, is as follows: GAGVSQSPSNKVTEKGKDVELRCDPISGHTALYWYRQSLGQGLEFLIYFQGNSAPDKSGLPSDRFSAERTGGSVSTLTIQRTQQEDSAVYLCASSLAASGGRTDTQYFGPGTRLTVL.

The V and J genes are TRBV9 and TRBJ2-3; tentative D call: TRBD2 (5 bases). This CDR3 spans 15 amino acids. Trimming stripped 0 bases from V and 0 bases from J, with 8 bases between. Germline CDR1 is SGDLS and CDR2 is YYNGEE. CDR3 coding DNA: TGTGCCAGCAGCGTAGCTAGCTATAGCACAGATACGCAGTATTTT. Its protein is CASSVASYSTDTQYF.

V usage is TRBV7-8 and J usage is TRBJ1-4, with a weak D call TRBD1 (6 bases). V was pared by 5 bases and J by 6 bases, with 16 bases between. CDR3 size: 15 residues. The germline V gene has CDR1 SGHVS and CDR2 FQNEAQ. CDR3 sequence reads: CASSVQGPWDEKLFF. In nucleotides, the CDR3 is TGTGCCAGCAGCGTACAGGGCCCGTGGGATGAAAAACTGTTTTTT.

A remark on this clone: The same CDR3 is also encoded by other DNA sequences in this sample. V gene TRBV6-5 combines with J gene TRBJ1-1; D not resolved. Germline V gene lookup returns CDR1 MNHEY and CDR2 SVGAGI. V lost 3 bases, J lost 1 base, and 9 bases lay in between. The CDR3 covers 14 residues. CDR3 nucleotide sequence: TGTGCCAGCAGTTATTCGACGGGGAACACTGAAGCTTTCTTT. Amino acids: CASSYSTGNTEAFF.

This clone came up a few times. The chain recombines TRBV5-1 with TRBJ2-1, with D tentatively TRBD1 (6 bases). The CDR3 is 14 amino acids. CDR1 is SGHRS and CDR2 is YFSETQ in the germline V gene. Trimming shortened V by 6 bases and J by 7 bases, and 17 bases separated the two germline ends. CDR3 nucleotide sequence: TGCGCCAGCAACGGGACACCTAGGGAGAATGAGCAGTTCTTC. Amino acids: CASNGTPRENEQFF.

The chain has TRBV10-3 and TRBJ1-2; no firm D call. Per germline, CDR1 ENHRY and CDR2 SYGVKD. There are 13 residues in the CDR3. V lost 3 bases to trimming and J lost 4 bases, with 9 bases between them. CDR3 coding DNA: TGTGCCATCAGTGATCTCAGTGGCTATGGCTACACCTTC. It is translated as CAISDLSGYGYTF.

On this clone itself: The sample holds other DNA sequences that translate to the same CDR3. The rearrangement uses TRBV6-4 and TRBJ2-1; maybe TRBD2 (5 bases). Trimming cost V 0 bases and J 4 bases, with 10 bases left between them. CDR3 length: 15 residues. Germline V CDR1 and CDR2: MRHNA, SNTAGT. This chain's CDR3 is CASSDSAGKYNEQFF. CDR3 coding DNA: TGTGCCAGCAGTGACTCGGCCGGGAAATACAATGAGCAGTTCTTC.

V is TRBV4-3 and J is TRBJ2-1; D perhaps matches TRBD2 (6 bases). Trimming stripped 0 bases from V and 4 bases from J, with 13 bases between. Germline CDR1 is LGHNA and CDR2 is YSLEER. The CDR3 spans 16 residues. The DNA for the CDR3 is TGCGCCAGCAGCCAAGATGTAGGCGGGGTTTACAATGAGCAGTTCTTC. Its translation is CASSQDVGGVYNEQFF.

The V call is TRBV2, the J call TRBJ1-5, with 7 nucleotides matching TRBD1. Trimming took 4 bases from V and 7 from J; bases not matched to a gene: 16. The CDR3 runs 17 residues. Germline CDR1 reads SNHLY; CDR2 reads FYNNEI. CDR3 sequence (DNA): TGTGCCAGCAGTGGAGGGGGCTGGGGGGCGTCGAGACAGCCCCAGCATTTT. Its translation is CASSGGGWGASRQPQHF.

DNA of the CDR3: TGTGCCAGTAGTCCCAGGATTACCTACAATGAGCAGTTCTTC. The encoded protein is CASSPRITYNEQFF. V gene TRBV19 combines with J gene TRBJ2-1, with D unresolved. Germline loops: CDR1 LNHDA, CDR2 SQIVND (reference sequence). V lost 5 bases and J 2 bases, leaving 10 bases between the germline ends. This CDR3 region has 14 residues.

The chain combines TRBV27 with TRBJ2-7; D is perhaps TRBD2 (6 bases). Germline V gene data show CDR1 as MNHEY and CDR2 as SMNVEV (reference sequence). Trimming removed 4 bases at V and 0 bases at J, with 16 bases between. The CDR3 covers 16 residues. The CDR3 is CASSSIAATYSYEQYF. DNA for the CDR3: TGTGCCAGCAGTTCGATAGCGGCCACCTACTCCTACGAGCAGTACTTC.

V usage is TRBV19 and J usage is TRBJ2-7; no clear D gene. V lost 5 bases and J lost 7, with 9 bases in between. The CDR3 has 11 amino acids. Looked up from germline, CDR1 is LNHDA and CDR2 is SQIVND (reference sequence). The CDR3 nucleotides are TGTGCCAGTAGTTCCGGTCTTGAGCAGTACTTC. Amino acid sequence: CASSSGLEQYF. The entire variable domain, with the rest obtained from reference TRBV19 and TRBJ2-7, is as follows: DGGITQSPKYLFRKEGQNVTLSCEQNLNHDAMYWYRQDPGQGLRLIYYSQIVNDFQKGDIAEGYSVSREKKESFPLTVTSAQKNPTAFYLCASSSGLEQYFGPGTRLTVT.

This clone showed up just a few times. The DNA for the CDR3 is TGTGCCACGGGGGGGGGTAACTATGGCTACACCTTC. Its protein is CATGGGNYGYTF. The chain uses TRBV2 and TRBJ1-2; D possibly corresponds to TRBD1 (5 bases). V was clipped by 10 bases and J by 1 base, with 10 bases between them. This CDR3 contains 12 residues. Germline CDR1 SNHLY, CDR2 FYNNEI.

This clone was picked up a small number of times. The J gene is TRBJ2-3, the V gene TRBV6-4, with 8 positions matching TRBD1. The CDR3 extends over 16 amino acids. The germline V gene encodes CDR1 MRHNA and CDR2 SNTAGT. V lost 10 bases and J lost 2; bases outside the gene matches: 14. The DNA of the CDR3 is TGTGCCACCCGAAGGACAGGGAGCCAACTCACAGATACGCAGTATTTT. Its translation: CATRRTGSQLTDTQYF.

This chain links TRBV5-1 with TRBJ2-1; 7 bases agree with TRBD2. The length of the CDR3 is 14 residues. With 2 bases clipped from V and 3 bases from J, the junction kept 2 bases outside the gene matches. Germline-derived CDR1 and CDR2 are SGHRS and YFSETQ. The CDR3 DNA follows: TGCGCCAGCAGCTTCACGGGGGGCTACAATGAGCAGTTCTTC. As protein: CASSFTGGYNEQFF.